The 20 T cell receptor beta chains in this list originate from one sample, sequenced in a study of cytomegalovirus exposure and HLA in healthy donors. The primer mix had 60 Vbeta and 13 Jbeta primers. Generated by immunoSEQ multiplex PCR, the TCRdb table keeps only in-frame clones and is missing some. The table has 150,000 to 200,000 clones, 76% seen once; the top ten hold around 1.6%. The specimen was PBMCs. All receptors come from a man between 18 and 29 years old in good health and CMV-seronegative.

This clone was seen a single time. Written as DNA, the CDR3 is TGTGCCAGCAGCTCTTACAAGAACACTGAAGCTTTCTTT. It is translated as CASSSYKNTEAFF. The chain uses TRBV28 and TRBJ1-1, with D unresolved. V lost 6 bases and J lost 1, with 9 bases in between. CDR3 length: 13 amino acids. CDR1 and CDR2 from the germline V gene are MDHEN and SYDVKM.

This sequence joins TRBV19 and TRBJ2-7, with D perhaps TRBD1 (5 bases). CDR3 size: 15 residues. Trimming cost V 5 bases and J 5 bases, with 19 bases left between them. Germline V gene lookup returns CDR1 LNHDA and CDR2 SQIVND (reference sequence). CDR3 region: CASSLTGAFGNEQYF. The CDR3 nucleotides are TGTGCCAGTAGTCTCACAGGAGCCTTTGGGAACGAGCAGTACTTC.

This clone appeared a single time. The chain carries TRBV7-9 and TRBJ1-1; D unresolved. The CDR3 runs to 15 residues. Germline assignment: CDR1 SEHNR and CDR2 FQNEAQ (reference sequence). Trimming pared 4 bases from V and 3 bases from J, leaving 15 bases between. CDR3 region: CASSWGGKKDTEAFF. The CDR3 DNA reads as TGTGCCAGCAGCTGGGGAGGGAAGAAGGACACTGAAGCTTTCTTT.

The chain has TRBV28 and TRBJ2-5, with 11 bases identical to TRBD2. Losses at the gene ends were 5 bases for V and 3 bases for J; bases not matched to a gene: 14. CDR1 and CDR2 from the germline V gene are MDHEN and SYDVKM. This CDR3 comprises 18 residues. The CDR3 region is CASSAGLAGGRYEETQYF. The CDR3 bases are TGTGCCAGCAGTGCAGGATTAGCGGGGGGGCGATATGAAGAGACCCAGTACTTC.

The chain uses TRBV10-3 and TRBJ1-2; D gene unclear. The CDR3 contains 12 residues. Germline lookup yields CDR1 ENHRY and CDR2 SYGVKD. V lost 2 bases, J lost 9 bases, and 10 bases lay in between. This CDR3 is CAISEREQSYTF. The CDR3 DNA is TGTGCCATCAGTGAGAGGGAGCAGAGCTACACCTTC.

V gene TRBV5-6 combines with J gene TRBJ2-7; a possible D gene is TRBD2 (6 bases). Germline CDR1 is SGHDT and CDR2 is YYEEEE. Trimming removed 6 bases from V and 3 bases from J, with 19 bases in between. This CDR3 is 15 amino acids long. The CDR3 DNA is TGTGCCAGCAACTTCCAGGGCCGGGAGAGCTACGAGCAGTACTTC. This codes for CASNFQGRESYEQYF. Using reference TRBV5-6 and TRBJ2-7 for the parts outside the CDR3, the full variable domain is DAGVTQSPTHLIKTRGQQVTLRCSPKSGHDTVSWYQQALGQGPQFIFQYYEEEERQRGNFPDRFSGHQFPNYSSELNVNALLLGDSALYLCASNFQGRESYEQYFGPGTRLTVT.

The V and J genes are TRBV6-1 and TRBJ2-1, with 14 bases lining up with TRBD2. V lost 8 bases and J lost 6; bases outside the gene matches: 0. The CDR3 is 13 amino acids. CDR1 is MNHNS, CDR2 SASEGT, per germline. This CDR3 is CASGLAGGNEQFF. The DNA for the CDR3 is TGTGCCAGCGGACTAGCGGGGGGCAATGAGCAGTTCTTC.

This chain connects TRBV4-1 to TRBJ2-1; 14 bases line up with TRBD2. Germline CDR1 is MGHRA and CDR2 is YSYEKL. CDR3 size: 19 residues. J was trimmed by 5 bases and V by 4 bases; bases with no gene match: 13. The CDR3 region has the DNA TGCGCCAGCAGCCCCCCCCCGGGACTAGCGGGGGTACTTAACAATGAGCAGTTCTTC. It translates to CASSPPPGLAGVLNNEQFF.

This clone appeared a single time. This chain connects TRBV5-1 to TRBJ2-3; weak D call: TRBD1 (5 bases). Trimming took 1 base from V and 1 from J, leaving 10 bases between them. The CDR3 covers 15 residues. The germline gives CDR1 SGHRS, CDR2 YFSETQ. The CDR3, as DNA: TGCGCCAGCAGCTTGTGGGGCCCGGGCACAGATACGCAGTATTTT. It codes for CASSLWGPGTDTQYF.

The table lists this clone with a count of one. This chain links TRBV6-1 with TRBJ2-5; 7 nucleotides match TRBD1. The last part of the DNA fits TRBJ2-7 better; the J call may be wrong. Germline CDR1 and CDR2: MNHNS and SASEGT. The CDR3 has 14 amino acids. The CDR3 loop reads CASSLTGSSYEQYF. The CDR3 DNA reads as TGTGCCAGCAGTCTGACAGGGAGCTCCTACGAGCAGTACTTC.

J is TRBJ2-5 and V is TRBV28; D may be TRBD1 (7 bases). The germline V gene has CDR1 MDHEN and CDR2 SYDVKM. V was cut by 6 bases and J by 2 bases, with 10 bases left in between. The length of the CDR3 is 13 residues. The CDR3 protein is CASRPGGQETQYF. DNA of the CDR3: TGTGCCAGCAGGCCAGGGGGGCAAGAGACCCAGTACTTC.

The chain couples TRBV5-6 to TRBJ2-7; D call uncertain. The CDR3 totals 13 residues. The V gene lost 0 bases and the J gene lost 1 base, with 5 bases spanning the gap. Germline-derived CDR1 and CDR2 are SGHDT and YYEEEE. The CDR3 loop is CASSLGRSYEQYF. CDR3 DNA sequence: TGTGCCAGCAGCTTGGGCAGGTCCTACGAGCAGTACTTC.

The chain recombines TRBV5-4 with TRBJ2-5, with 11 bases lining up with TRBD2. The CDR3 extends over 14 amino acids. With V trimmed by 5 bases and J by 5 bases, 5 bases remained unmatched. Germline values: CDR1 SGHNT, CDR2 YYREEE (reference sequence). DNA of the CDR3: TGTGCCAGCAGTACTAGCGGGGGCGGCGAGACCCAGTACTTC. Protein: CASSTSGGGETQYF.

This clone showed up just a few times. V usage is TRBV2 and J usage is TRBJ1-2; TRBD1 matches 10 bases. Unmatched junction bases numbered 4, after V lost 6 bases and J lost 0 bases. CDR1 SNHLY and CDR2 FYNNEI come from the germline V gene. This CDR3 is built from 15 residues. CDR3 amino acids: CASRRDRGANYGYTF. In DNA, the CDR3 is TGTGCCAGCAGGAGGGACAGGGGCGCTAACTATGGCTACACCTTC.

This chain uses TRBV10-3 with TRBJ2-7; unclear D gene. With 4 bases removed from V and 1 base from J, the gap between germline ends came to 8 bases. The CDR3 covers 13 residues. CDR1 is ENHRY and CDR2 is SYGVKD in the germline V gene. DNA of the CDR3: TGTGCCATCAGTGCAAGCGCTTCCTACGAGCAGTACTTC. Translated, it gives CAISASASYEQYF.

The chain joins TRBV4-2 to TRBJ2-7; 9 bases align to TRBD2. Losses at the gene ends were 0 bases for V and 3 bases for J; bases not matched to a gene: 0. The CDR3 runs 14 residues. Germline V gene lookup returns CDR1 LGHNA and CDR2 YNFKEQ. In nucleotides, the CDR3 is TGTGCCAGCAGCCAAGAACTAGCGGGCTACGAGCAGTACTTC. This gives the protein CASSQELAGYEQYF.

The rearrangement links TRBV19 to TRBJ2-2, with 9 bases matching TRBD1. The CDR3 runs to 16 residues. The trim removed 4 bases at V and 4 bases at J, leaving 7 bases unmatched. Germline lookup yields CDR1 LNHDA and CDR2 SQIVND (reference sequence). CDR3 bases: TGTGCCAGTAGTACCCTGGGACAGGGAATCACCGGGGAGCTGTTTTTT. Residues: CASSTLGQGITGELFF.

V gene TRBV9 combines with J gene TRBJ2-5, with TRBD2 as a possible D gene (5 bases). V gave up 3 bases and J gave up 4 bases, with 10 bases separating them. The CDR3 has 13 residues. The germline V gene has CDR1 SGDLS and CDR2 YYNGEE. The CDR3 protein is CASSGRSGETQYF. CDR3 DNA sequence: TGTGCCAGCAGCGGGAGGTCGGGAGAGACCCAGTACTTC. The full variable domain, its missing parts supplied by reference TRBV9 and TRBJ2-5, is DSGVTQTPKHLITATGQRVTLRCSPRSGDLSVYWYQQSLDQGLQFLIQYYNGEERAKGNILERFSAQQFPDLHSELNLSSLELGDSALYFCASSGRSGETQYFGPGTRLLVL.

The chain employs TRBV19 and TRBJ1-5; D is possibly TRBD1 (5 bases). Looked up from germline, CDR1 is LNHDA and CDR2 is SQIVND (reference sequence). Trimming cost V 3 bases and J 4 bases, with 13 bases left between them. The CDR3 length is 15 residues. The chain's CDR3 is CASSMVGRENQPQHF. CDR3 bases: TGTGCCAGTAGTATGGTTGGCAGGGAAAATCAGCCCCAGCATTTT.

This sequence joins TRBV5-4 and TRBJ1-2, with 7 nucleotides matching TRBD1. The V gene end was trimmed by 4 bases and the J gene end by 2 bases; junction bases not matched to a gene: 2. Per the germline V gene, CDR1 is SGHNT and CDR2 is YYREEE (reference sequence). The CDR3 is made up of 13 amino acids. This CDR3 is CASSTDRNYGYTF. The CDR3 region has the DNA TGTGCCAGCAGCACGGACAGGAACTATGGCTACACCTTC.